This T cell receptor (beta chain) was identified during a study of T cell responses to AZD1222 COVID-19 vaccine. Assay: immunoSEQ multiplex PCR; the TCRdb copy retains only in-frame clones and omits some. The repertoire consists of nearly 90,000 clones, with almost 90% occurring once and the leading ten covering about a tenth. Regarding the study as a whole: The reported proportion of spike-specific TCRs targeting unmutated variant regions was nearly half. CD4 TCRs associated with vaccination spanned spike, dominating at 160-218 and 743-854. The sample set comprised mostly white British donors with more females, and clonal diversity was possibly underestimated.

CDR1 and CDR2 from the germline V gene are KGHSH and LQKENI. The CDR3 runs 16 residues. Trimming shortened V by 0 bases and J by 0 bases, and 9 bases separated the two germline ends. Details on this clone: Its antigen is still unknown.

This receptor was obtained from an adult in good health. The input for sequencing was peripheral blood, taken on day 0 of MenACWY control vaccination. This chain connects TRBV18 to TRBJ1-3, with a possible D match to TRBD1 (6 bases). CDR3 coding DNA: TGTGCCAGCTCACCACCGAGGACAGTCTCTGGAAACACCATATATTTT. Its protein product is CASSPPRTVSGNTIYF.